This is a list of T cell receptor beta chains from one sample in a study of T cells after yellow fever vaccination. MiXCR, run by TCRdb on the 5' RACE reads, gives a single entry per CDR3 protein. The sample carries around 530,000 distinct CDR3 sequences, around 17% recorded once. Sequenced here: PBMCs, sampled 5 days after the first yellow fever vaccination. The receptors derive from a man between 18 and 35 years old who received the YFV17D yellow fever vaccine. The CDR3 runs from the conserved cysteine through the conserved F or W. Not every row has a clone size; where given, it reads once, few, many or a size class.

v_gene	j_gene	abundance	CDR3aa
TRBV10-3	TRBJ2-2	few	CAISEDRVATGELFF
TRBV27	TRBJ1-5	few	CASSLSGTRPQHF
TRBV20-1	TRBJ2-5	few	CSARDDRFSRFSF
TRBV28	TRBJ1-1	.	CASRSGVANTEAYF
TRBV10-3	TRBJ2-7	few	CAISERQGVDEQYF
TRBV7-9	TRBJ2-5	few	CASSLSGVRMETQYF
TRBV20-1	TRBJ2-1	many	CSASGGLKLNNEQFF
TRBV2	TRBJ2-2	.	CASSEGLAGGNTGELFF
TRBV5-5	TRBJ2-7	.	CASSLVPWTGQAYEQYF
TRBV10-3	TRBJ1-2	.	CAISESGTYGYTF
TRBV28	TRBJ1-5	.	CASYPRRKGSNQPQHF
TRBV28	TRBJ2-3	.	CASSAGGVGSDTQYF
TRBV4-2	TRBJ2-1	.	CASSQYSGGSNEQFF
TRBV7-2	TRBJ2-2	many	CASSLAGELFF
TRBV7-8	TRBJ1-4	few	CASSLRGASNEKLFF
TRBV9	TRBJ1-4	few	CASSVGSGEKLFF
TRBV5-1	TRBJ2-1	few	CASSSHSGGFNEQFF
TRBV28	TRBJ1-5	.	CASGELTGAGNQPQHF
TRBV9	TRBJ2-5	few	CASSHTPLDRGGQETQYF
TRBV6-2/TRBV6-3	TRBJ2-3	.	CASSGDLRGPLDTQYF
TRBV10-3	TRBJ2-7	.	CAISTTGTPTYEQYF
TRBV7-9	TRBJ1-4	.	CASSPDGTTNEKLFF
TRBV7-2	TRBJ2-1	few	CASSDRRGGHEQFF
TRBV12-3/TRBV12-4	TRBJ1-2	.	CASSLAYLDRQLYGYTF
TRBV6-5	TRBJ1-2	.	CASSFSGTGVTF
TRBV7-9	TRBJ2-7	few	CASSPIAGGTHEQYF
TRBV6-2/TRBV6-3	TRBJ2-5	.	CASRPTGGWETQYF
TRBV7-8	TRBJ1-1	.	CASSSAGTRNTEAFF
TRBV6-2/TRBV6-3	TRBJ2-1	.	CASSYPEGARTNEQFF
TRBV5-1	TRBJ2-7	.	CASSAPGQGYEQYF